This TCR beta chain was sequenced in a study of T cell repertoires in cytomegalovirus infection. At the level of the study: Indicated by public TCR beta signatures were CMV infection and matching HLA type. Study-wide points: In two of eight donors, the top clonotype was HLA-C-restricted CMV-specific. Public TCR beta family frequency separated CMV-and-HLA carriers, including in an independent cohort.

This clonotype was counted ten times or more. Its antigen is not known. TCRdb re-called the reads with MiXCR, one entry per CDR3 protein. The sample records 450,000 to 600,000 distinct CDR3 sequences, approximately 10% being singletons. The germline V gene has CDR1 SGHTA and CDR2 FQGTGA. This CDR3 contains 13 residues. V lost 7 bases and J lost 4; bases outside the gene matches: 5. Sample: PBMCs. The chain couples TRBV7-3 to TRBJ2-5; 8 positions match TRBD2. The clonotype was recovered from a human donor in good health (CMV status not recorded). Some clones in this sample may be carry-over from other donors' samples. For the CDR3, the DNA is TGTGCCAGCATTATCCGGGAGGGAGAGACCCAGTACTTC. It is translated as CASIIREGETQYF.